These 30 T cell receptor beta chains were all obtained from the same sample, sequenced in a study of identical twins (TCRdb year 2016). Receptors were amplified or captured by 5' RACE. These reads were obtained on an Illumina HiSeq 2000. Clones were called with MiXCR by TCRdb after fastp trimmed the public reads at Q25, and only in-frame beta chains were retained. Each record represents a unique CDR3 protein, reported with the most common genes and DNA among its rows. This sample lists hundreds of thousands of distinct CDR3 sequences; approximately 6% were detected once. Around 1.9% of the sample comes from the top ten. The sequenced material came from naive T cells sorted from blood. According to the study, the label for this sample's cell subset or site signals: cells isolated with a human naive T-cell isolation kit. The receptors originated from a man between 18 and 29 years old in good health.

A few counts support this clonotype. This sequence joins TRBV5-1 and TRBJ2-4; the D is unclear. The ends were cut back, 4 bases at V and 4 bases at J, with 15 bases in the middle. This CDR3 contains 15 residues. Germline-derived CDR1 and CDR2 are SGHRS and YFSETQ. In DNA form, the CDR3 reads TGCGCCAGCAGCCCTTCCCACGAGTTTAAAAACATTCAGTACTTC. This encodes CASSPSHEFKNIQYF.

In this sample, this clonotype turned up many times. This sequence joins TRBV5-1 and TRBJ2-5; D is unresolved. From germline, CDR1 is SGHRS and CDR2 YFSETQ. The CDR3 is 12 amino acids. Trimming shortened V by 4 bases and J by 0 bases, and 4 bases separated the two germline ends. In DNA form, the CDR3 reads TGCGCCAGCAGCAAGGACCAAGAGACCCAGTACTTC. Translating gives CASSKDQETQYF.

At least ten counts were recorded for this clonotype. The V and J genes are TRBV7-9 and TRBJ2-7; D is possibly TRBD1 (6 bases). The CDR3 runs to 15 residues. Between the trimmed V and J ends, which lost 1 base and 4 bases, there was a span of 14 bases. The germline V gene encodes CDR1 SEHNR and CDR2 FQNEAQ (reference sequence). The CDR3, as DNA: TGTGCCAGCAGCTTAGAAGGGGGAACGGGTTACGAGCAGTACTTC. Encoded protein: CASSLEGGTGYEQYF.

This clonotype was counted a few times. V usage is TRBV10-3 and J usage is TRBJ2-3; D gene uncertain. Trimming pared 3 bases from V and 2 bases from J, leaving 9 bases between. The length of the CDR3 is 14 residues. CDR1 and CDR2 (germline): ENHRY, SYGVKD. CDR3 amino acids: CAISDSGYTDTQYF. The CDR3 DNA sequence: TGTGCCATCAGTGATTCCGGTTACACAGATACGCAGTATTTT.

In this sample, this clonotype turned up many times. The chain carries TRBV20-1 and TRBJ2-7, with TRBD1 matching 9 bases. Looked up from germline, CDR1 is DFQATT and CDR2 is SNEGSKA (reference sequence). This CDR3 has 15 residues. The V segment lost 0 bases and the J segment 3 bases; nucleotides outside the gene matches: 6. Written as DNA, the CDR3 is TGCAGTGCTAGAGATCTTGGGACAGGGTTCTACGAGCAGTACTTC. It translates to CSARDLGTGFYEQYF.

This clonotype has a handful of counts. This chain links TRBV24-1 with TRBJ2-2, with 8 positions matching TRBD2. V was clipped by 6 bases and J by 3 bases; unmatched bases: 2. CDR1 and CDR2 from the germline V gene are KGHDR and SFDVKD. The CDR3 is made up of 14 amino acids. This chain's CDR3 is CATSSGGYTGELFF. As DNA, the CDR3 is TGTGCCACCAGTAGCGGGGGATACACCGGGGAGCTGTTTTTT.

The chain has TRBV12-3 or TRBV12-4 and TRBJ2-3, with D perhaps TRBD1 or TRBD2 (6 bases each). The CDR3 has 14 amino acids. The V and J ends lost 8 bases and 2 bases respectively, with 14 bases between them. CDR3 DNA: TGTGCCAGCGGTTCTTGGGGGGCCACAGATACGCAGTATTTT. It codes for CASGSWGATDTQYF.

This clonotype was recorded at least ten times. The chain uses TRBV28 and TRBJ2-1; unclear D gene. V dropped 4 bases and J dropped 5 bases, with 18 bases sitting between them. This CDR3 is built from 16 residues. Germline loops: CDR1 MDHEN, CDR2 SYDVKM. The CDR3 sequence is CASSYSGALGHNEQFF. CDR3 in DNA: TGTGCCAGCAGTTACTCAGGAGCTCTTGGACACAATGAGCAGTTCTTC.

A few counts support this clonotype. The chain is built from TRBV12-3 or TRBV12-4 and TRBJ1-5; TRBD1 agrees at 7 bases. Trimming at V came to 4 bases and at J to 7 bases, leaving 4 bases not matched to a gene. The CDR3 extends over 13 amino acids. The CDR3 loop is CASSSDRAQPQHF. The CDR3 DNA follows: TGTGCCAGCAGTTCCGACAGGGCCCAGCCCCAGCATTTT.

This clonotype was seen a handful of times. The J gene is TRBJ1-4, the V gene TRBV4-1; D gene ambiguous. The germline V gene encodes CDR1 MGHRA and CDR2 YSYEKL. Trimming shortened V by 3 bases and J by 3 bases, and 8 bases separated the two germline ends. This CDR3 is 14 amino acids long. CDR3 sequence reads: CASSHRAPNEKLFF. In DNA form, the CDR3 reads TGCGCCAGCAGCCACCGGGCCCCTAATGAAAAACTGTTTTTT.

The sample holds a few counts of this clonotype. This rearrangement joins TRBV5-1 to TRBJ2-2; TRBD2 matches 7 bases. This CDR3 spans 16 amino acids. Germline values: CDR1 SGHRS, CDR2 YFSETQ. With 4 bases clipped from V and 5 bases from J, the junction kept 11 bases outside the gene matches. CDR3: CASSPRGEGHTGELFF. The CDR3, as DNA: TGCGCCAGCAGCCCTCGGGGGGAGGGTCATACCGGGGAGCTGTTTTTT.

This clonotype was seen a handful of times. This chain joins TRBV28 and TRBJ1-6; 7 bases match TRBD1. The CDR3 is made up of 12 amino acids. The germline V gene encodes CDR1 MDHEN and CDR2 SYDVKM. With V trimmed by 7 bases and J by 9 bases, 3 bases remained unmatched. The CDR3 is CASTRGGSPLHF. Written as DNA, the CDR3 is TGTGCCAGCACCAGGGGGGGTTCACCCCTCCACTTT.

This clonotype was detected ten times or more. The CDR3 here is CATRDTAFAYEQYF. The CDR3 DNA sequence: TGCGCCACCAGGGATACTGCGTTTGCGTACGAGCAGTACTTC. This chain joins TRBV5-1 and TRBJ2-7; D possibly corresponds to TRBD1 (5 bases). V shed 9 bases and J shed 4 bases, with 20 bases lying between them. This CDR3 has 14 amino acids. CDR1 and CDR2 (germline): SGHRS, YFSETQ.

This clonotype appeared a few times. CDR3 in DNA: TGTGCCTGGAGTGTATTGCACACCGGGGAGCTGTTTTTT. Amino acid sequence: CAWSVLHTGELFF. The V gene is TRBV30, the J gene TRBJ2-2; unclear D gene. This CDR3 is built from 13 residues. CDR1 and CDR2 (germline): GTSNPN, SVGIG (reference sequence). Trimming left V 0 bases short and J 3 bases short, with 5 bases between.

This clonotype was seen ten or more times. The CDR3 sequence: CASSPTADGVTRELFF. In DNA form, the CDR3 reads TGTGCCAGCAGCCCGACCGCGGACGGGGTAACCAGGGAGCTGTTTTTT. J is TRBJ2-2 and V is TRBV7-9, with D perhaps TRBD2 (5 bases). The CDR3 totals 16 residues. The germline CDR1 and CDR2 sequences are SEHNR and FQNEAQ (reference sequence). V lost 5 bases and J lost 9, with 22 bases in between.

This clonotype was seen more than once but under ten times. The DNA for the CDR3 is TGTGCCAGCAGCGTGGACAGGGGAGAGACCCAGTACTTC. This codes for CASSVDRGETQYF. The rearrangement links TRBV12-3 or TRBV12-4 to TRBJ2-5, with 9 bases aligning to TRBD1. The J segment lost 4 bases and the V segment lost 6 bases, leaving 3 bases of the junction unmatched. This CDR3 is built from 13 residues.

In its sample, this clonotype was seen many times. The chain is built from TRBV29-1 and TRBJ2-5, with D maybe TRBD2 (5 bases). This CDR3 region has 13 residues. The germline gives CDR1 SQVTM, CDR2 ANQGSEA. CDR3 DNA: TGCAGTGCCTCTCGACTGCCGGGGGAGACCCAGTACTTC. Its translation: CSASRLPGETQYF. Combining the CDR3 with reference TRBV29-1 and TRBJ2-5 gives the whole variable domain SAVISQKPSRDICQRGTSLTIQCQVDSQVTMMFWYRQQPGQSLTLIATANQGSEATYESGFVIDKFPISRPNLTFSTLTVSNMSPEDSSIYLCSASRLPGETQYFGPGTRLLVL.

This clonotype was observed at least ten times. This chain connects TRBV12-3 or TRBV12-4 to TRBJ2-7; D remains unclear. This CDR3 spans 11 amino acids. V lost 3 bases to trimming and J lost 6 bases, with 6 bases between them. CDR3 residues: CASSFRSEQYF. The DNA of the CDR3 is TGTGCCAGCAGTTTTCGATCCGAGCAGTACTTC.

Many counts were recorded for this clonotype. CDR3: CASSLENRGHAEAFF. CDR3 bases: TGCGCCAGCAGCTTGGAAAACAGGGGGCATGCTGAAGCTTTCTTT. This chain links TRBV5-1 with TRBJ1-1, with TRBD1 matching 9 bases. Per germline, CDR1 SGHRS and CDR2 YFSETQ. V lost 0 bases and J lost 6; bases outside the gene matches: 6. The CDR3 has 15 amino acids.

This clonotype occurred many times. The rearrangement uses TRBV5-6 and TRBJ2-1; D is unclear. The CDR3 has 15 amino acids. Germline CDR1 is SGHDT and CDR2 is YYEEEE. Trimming removed 0 bases from V and 0 bases from J, with 7 bases in between. The CDR3 sequence is CASSLDLSSYNEQFF. The DNA for the CDR3 is TGTGCCAGCAGCTTGGACCTGAGCTCCTACAATGAGCAGTTCTTC.

This clonotype was picked up many times. The CDR3 DNA is TGCAGTGCTAGCCTCCGGGCCACAGGAAGGTATACTGAAGCTTTCTTT. Translation: CSASLRATGRYTEAFF. This sequence joins TRBV20-1 and TRBJ1-1; possible D gene TRBD1, 5 bases. The germline V and J ends were trimmed by 3 bases and 5 bases, with 22 bases remaining between them. There are 16 residues in the CDR3. Per germline, CDR1 DFQATT and CDR2 SNEGSKA (reference sequence).

CDR3 sequence (DNA): TGCGCCAGCAGCCAAGAGGGCGGGATGACAGATACGCAGTATTTT. Its translation: CASSQEGGMTDTQYF. The rearrangement uses TRBV4-3 and TRBJ2-3; possibly TRBD2 for D (6 bases). The V gene's germline CDR1 is LGHNA and CDR2 YSLEER. This CDR3 spans 15 amino acids. V was trimmed by 0 bases and J by 3 bases, leaving 10 bases between them.

The chain links TRBV5-1 to TRBJ2-2; TRBD2 might be the D (7 bases). V lost 4 bases, J lost 3 bases, and 13 bases lay in between. The germline V gene encodes CDR1 SGHRS and CDR2 YFSETQ. The CDR3 is 15 amino acids. The CDR3 DNA follows: TGCGCCAGCAGCCCCGGGGGGCGTGACACCGGGGAGCTGTTTTTT. This codes for CASSPGGRDTGELFF.

The CDR3 loop is CASSWDMNNEQFF. The CDR3 nucleotides are TGTGCCAGCAGCTGGGACATGAACAATGAGCAGTTCTTC. V usage is TRBV5-6 and J usage is TRBJ2-1; a weak D match, TRBD1 (6 bases). V was clipped by 3 bases and J by 5 bases, with 9 bases between them. Germline CDR1 reads SGHDT; CDR2 reads YYEEEE. This CDR3 contains 13 residues.

The V gene is TRBV9, the J gene TRBJ2-1; no firm D call. This CDR3 has 15 residues. CDR1 SGDLS and CDR2 YYNGEE come from the germline V gene. Trimming removed 0 bases from V and 0 bases from J, with 7 bases in between. CDR3 in amino acids: CASSVGASSYNEQFF. Written as DNA, the CDR3 is TGTGCCAGCAGCGTAGGTGCTAGCTCCTACAATGAGCAGTTCTTC.

This CDR3 reads CASSQGLPSTDTQYF. Written as DNA, the CDR3 is TGTGCCAGCAGCCAAGGACTACCTAGCACAGATACGCAGTATTTT. The gene calls are TRBV14 and TRBJ2-3; a weak D match, TRBD2 (5 bases). V gave up 1 base and J gave up 0 bases, with 8 bases separating them. The CDR3 totals 15 residues. Germline CDR1 reads SGHDN; CDR2 reads FVKESK.

The chain recombines TRBV7-2 with TRBJ2-5, with 10 bases fitting TRBD2. This CDR3 comprises 17 residues. Germline V lookup: CDR1 SGHTA, CDR2 FQGNSA. J lost 3 bases, V lost 2 bases, and 9 bases had no gene match. This chain's CDR3 is CASSLWGLTSGEETQYF. The CDR3 coding sequence is TGTGCCAGCAGCTTATGGGGGTTAACTAGCGGGGAAGAGACCCAGTACTTC.

This clonotype was seen at least ten times. The genes are TRBV20-1 and TRBJ2-7; D call uncertain. V was pared by 3 bases and J by 7 bases, with 7 bases between. Germline-derived CDR1 and CDR2 are DFQATT and SNEGSKA (reference sequence). The length of the CDR3 is 10 residues. Here the CDR3 reads CSASSGEQYF. Written as DNA, the CDR3 is TGCAGTGCTAGCAGTGGGGAGCAGTACTTC.

The chain recombines TRBV12-3 or TRBV12-4 with TRBJ1-2; D gene ambiguous. Trimming took 7 bases from V and 0 from J, leaving 9 bases between them. The CDR3 consists of 13 residues. DNA for the CDR3: TGTGCCAGCAAGGCGCCAGCTAACTATGGCTACACCTTC. Protein product: CASKAPANYGYTF.

The gene calls are TRBV12-3 or TRBV12-4 and TRBJ1-1; D uncertain. This CDR3 contains 12 residues. Trimming left V 5 bases short and J 7 bases short, with 11 bases between. For the CDR3, the DNA is TGTGCCAGCAGTCTAACCGCAATTGAAGCTTTCTTT. This gives the protein CASSLTAIEAFF.